This record covers a single T cell receptor (beta chain). Antigen unknown. This entry is derived from a study of PD-1 blockade in classical Hodgkin lymphoma. The CDR3 totals 11 residues. V was cut by 4 bases and J by 12 bases, with 10 bases left in between. Germline CDR1 MNHEY, CDR2 SMNVEV (reference sequence). The time point was: newly diagnosed, previously untreated cHL patient sample. It was PBMCs in newly diagnosed, untreated classical Hodgkin lymphoma that served as comparison. Study outcomes and limitations: Prior therapy or disease activity may underlie the repertoire differences, whose causes remain undefined. Baseline TCR diversity was reportedly lower in newly diagnosed patients than in healthy donors. It was reported as lower still in relapsed/refractory patients.

TCRdb keeps only in-frame clones here, not all; method: immunoSEQ multiplex PCR. The sample consists of about 21,000 clones, roughly 94% of them appearing once. The chain carries TRBV27 and TRBJ1-5; D is unclear. This TCR was sampled from a human donor with classical Hodgkin lymphoma. The source material was peripheral blood mononuclear cells (PBMCs). The CDR3 sequence is CASSSGLGQHF. CDR3 nucleotide sequence: TGTGCCAGCAGTTCGGGTCTGGGCCAGCATTTT.